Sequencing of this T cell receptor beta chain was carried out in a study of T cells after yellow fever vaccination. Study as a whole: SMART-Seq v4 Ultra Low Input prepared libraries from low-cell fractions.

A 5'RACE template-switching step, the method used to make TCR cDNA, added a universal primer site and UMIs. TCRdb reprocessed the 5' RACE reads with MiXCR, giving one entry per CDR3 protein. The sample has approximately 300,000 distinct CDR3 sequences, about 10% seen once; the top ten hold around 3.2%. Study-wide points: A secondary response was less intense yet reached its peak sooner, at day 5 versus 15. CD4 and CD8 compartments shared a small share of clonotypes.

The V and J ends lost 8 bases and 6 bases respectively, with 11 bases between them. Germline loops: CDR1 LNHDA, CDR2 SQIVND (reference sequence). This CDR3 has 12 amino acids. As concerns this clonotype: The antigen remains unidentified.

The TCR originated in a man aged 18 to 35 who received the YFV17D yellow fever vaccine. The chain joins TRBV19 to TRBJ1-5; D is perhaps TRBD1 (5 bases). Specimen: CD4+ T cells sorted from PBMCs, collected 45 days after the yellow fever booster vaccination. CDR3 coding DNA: TGTGCCAGTGAAGTAAGGGGTCAGCCCCAGCATTTT. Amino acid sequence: CASEVRGQPQHF.